This TCR beta chain comes out of a study of blood T cell repertoires in COVID-19. Study-level background: Some COVID-19 samples were acute and others convalescent; all came from the United States, Italy and Spain. In each case, the material was cDNA or gDNA derived from T cells, B-cell-depleted T cells, or PBMCs.

Germline lookup yields CDR1 MNHEY and CDR2 SMNVEV (reference sequence). Deletions cut 3 bases from V and 6 bases from J, with 14 bases between. The CDR3 has 15 amino acids. In its sample, this clone was seen a few times. The data were produced by immunoSEQ multiplex PCR, yet TCRdb's version contains in-frame clones alone and is incomplete. The data show under 150,000 clones, approximately 80% seen once. This receptor was identified in a woman aged 45-60 years with acute or convalescent COVID-19. The genes are TRBV27 and TRBJ2-2, with D perhaps matching TRBD1 (5 bases). Sequencing used peripheral blood. CDR3 DNA: TGTGCCAGCAGTTTTCAGGGAAGGATCGCCGGGGAGCTGTTTTTT. Protein sequence: CASSFQGRIAGELFF.